This T cell receptor (beta chain) was profiled in a study of cytomegalovirus exposure and HLA in healthy donors. The data were produced by immunoSEQ multiplex PCR, yet TCRdb's version contains in-frame clones alone and is incomplete. The sample contains about 150,000 clones, over 90% of which appear only once. Trimming took 0 bases from V and 6 from J, leaving 5 bases between them. Germline values: CDR1 SGHRS, CDR2 YFSETQ. CDR3 size: 12 residues. Sequenced sample: PBMCs. J is TRBJ2-3 and V is TRBV5-1; no clear D gene. The origin of this receptor is a man aged 18 to 35 in good health and CMV-seropositive. For the CDR3, the DNA is TGCGCCAGCAGCTTGGTGGAGGATACGCAGTATTTT. The encoded protein is CASSLVEDTQYF.